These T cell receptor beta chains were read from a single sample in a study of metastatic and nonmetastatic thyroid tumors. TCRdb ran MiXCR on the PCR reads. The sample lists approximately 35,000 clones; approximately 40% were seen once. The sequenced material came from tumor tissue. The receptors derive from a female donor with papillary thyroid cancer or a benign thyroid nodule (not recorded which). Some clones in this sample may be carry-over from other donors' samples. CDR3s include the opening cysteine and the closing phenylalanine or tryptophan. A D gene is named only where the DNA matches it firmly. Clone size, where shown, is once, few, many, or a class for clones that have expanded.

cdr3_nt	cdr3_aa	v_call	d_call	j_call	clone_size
TGCGCCAGCAGCCACTTATCCGGGACAGGGGGTTCACCCCTCCACTTT	CASSHLSGTGGSPLHF	TRBV4-1	TRBD1	TRBJ1-6	NA
TGCAGTGCTTCCCCAGGGGGGTCCAGAGAGCAGTTCTTC	CSASPGGSREQFF	TRBV20-1	NA	TRBJ2-1	NA
TGTGCCAGCAGGCCCGACATTTTCAATGAGCAGTTCTTC	CASRPDIFNEQFF	TRBV28	NA	TRBJ2-1	few
TGTGCCAGCAGCTTAAAGGAACCTTTCACAGATACGCAGTATTTT	CASSLKEPFTDTQYF	TRBV28	NA	TRBJ2-3	NA
TGCACCAGCAGCGGGGTAGGGACCTACAATGAGCAGTTCTTC	CTSSGVGTYNEQFF	TRBV5-1	TRBD2	TRBJ2-1	NA
TGTGCCAGCAGTGAGGACGGGGGGGCGCTCTATGAGCAGTTCTTC	CASSEDGGALYEQFF	TRBV2	TRBD2	TRBJ2-1	NA
TGTGCCACCACCAGAGGGGGGGTAGAGCAGTTCTTC	CATTRGGVEQFF	TRBV15	NA	TRBJ2-1	few
TGTGCCTGGAGGGGGAAGGGGTTCACTGAAGCTTTCTTT	CAWRGKGFTEAFF	TRBV30	NA	TRBJ1-1	many
TGTGCCAGCAGCTACCGGACAGGGGGTAGAACTGAAGCTTTCTTT	CASSYRTGGRTEAFF	TRBV7-3	TRBD1	TRBJ1-1	NA
TGTGCCAGTAGTATAGGCTGGAACCGGGACTACAATCAGCCCCAGCATTTT	CASSIGWNRDYNQPQHF	TRBV19	NA	TRBJ1-5	medium-sized
TGTGCCAGCAGTGCGGGGCCCGTCGGGGAGCTGTTTTTT	CASSAGPVGELFF	TRBV2	NA	TRBJ2-2	NA
TGTGCCAGCAGCTGGGGGACAGGGAGTGGCTACACCTTC	CASSWGTGSGYTF	TRBV7-2	TRBD1	TRBJ1-2	NA
TGTGCCAGCAGCAAGCGGACAGGGTCATACAATGAGCAGTTCTTC	CASSKRTGSYNEQFF	TRBV11-2	TRBD1	TRBJ2-1	NA
TGTGCCAGCAGTGAGGATAGCGGGAGTCGAAATGAGCAGTTCTTC	CASSEDSGSRNEQFF	TRBV6-4	TRBD2	TRBJ2-1	few
TGCAGTGCTAGAGGGGGGTACTATCACAATGAGCAGTTCTTC	CSARGGYYHNEQFF	TRBV20-1	NA	TRBJ2-1	NA
TGTGCCAGCAGTTATGGTCTAAGAGGCACAGATACGCAGTATTTT	CASSYGLRGTDTQYF	TRBV6-5	NA	TRBJ2-3	NA
TGTGCCAGCAGTTCTAATGAAAAACTGTTTTTT	CASSSNEKLFF	TRBV4-2	NA	TRBJ1-4	few
TGTGCCAGCCAACAGGGGCTTTACTACGAGCAGTACTTC	CASQQGLYYEQYF	TRBV2	TRBD1	TRBJ2-7	few
TGTGCCTGGAGTGTAGGGAGGGATGAGCAGTTCTTC	CAWSVGRDEQFF	TRBV30	TRBD2	TRBJ2-1	NA
TGTGCCAGCAGTCCGGAGCCACTTTCGGCTTCTGGGGCCAACGTCCTGACTTTC	CASSPEPLSASGANVLTF	TRBV4-2	NA	TRBJ2-6	NA
TGCAGTGCTAGAGACCAATGGACAGGGCGAGGGGAGCAGTACTTC	CSARDQWTGRGEQYF	TRBV20-1	TRBD1	TRBJ2-7	NA
TGTGCTAGCAGTGACTCAGGTAACACTGAAGCTTTCTTT	CASSDSGNTEAFF	TRBV6-1	NA	TRBJ1-1	few
TGTGCCAGCAGCGCACCCGGGCCGTACAATGAGCAGTTCTTC	CASSAPGPYNEQFF	TRBV11-2	NA	TRBJ2-1	NA
TGTGCCAGTAGTTTCTTAGCGGAAGGGGATACGCAGTATTTT	CASSFLAEGDTQYF	TRBV19	NA	TRBJ2-3	NA